This is a list of T cell receptor beta chains from one sample in a study of beta chain features in type 1 diabetes. Sequenced by immunoSEQ multiplex PCR; TCRdb stores in-frame clones only, minus some. The sample includes 300,000 to 450,000 clones, 8.5% to 10% of them seen just once. The sample taken for sequencing was central memory CD4+ T cells from blood. The receptors originated from a man aged 30-40 years with type 1 diabetes. CDR3s include the opening cysteine and the closing phenylalanine or tryptophan.

v_call,j_call,cdr3_length,cdr3_aa
TRBV5-4,TRBJ2-1,15,CASSQAPDSYNEQFF
TRBV5-1,TRBJ2-7,14,CASSPLDRVYEQYF
TRBV11-3,TRBJ2-3,17,CASSLGSGTGGTDTQYF
TRBV11-2,TRBJ2-1,14,CASSAVGGYNEQFF
TRBV5-1,TRBJ1-2,14,CASSFGGTNYGYTF
TRBV11-3,TRBJ2-7,15,CASSETFSSWQRQYF
TRBV28,TRBJ2-3,13,CASSVYRVGTQYF
TRBV4-3,TRBJ2-2,12,CASSQGTGELFF
TRBV4-3,TRBJ2-1,15,CASSHTAQGGHEQFF
TRBV18,TRBJ2-1,15,CASSPSVGTNNEQFF
TRBV15,TRBJ1-5,15,CATSPGDRENQPQHF
TRBV11-2,TRBJ2-7,18,CASSYKRHGRGFQYEQYF
TRBV5-1,TRBJ2-1,17,CASSLTPGLAGNNEQFF
TRBV6-6,TRBJ1-5,14,CASSASGSNQPQHF
TRBV10-3,TRBJ2-5,15,CAISESKVGQETQYF
TRBV19,TRBJ1-1,14,CASNTGRRDTEAFF
TRBV7-9,TRBJ2-7,14,CASSSPGQGYEQYF
TRBV7-7,TRBJ2-7,14,CASSTGQGAGEQYF
TRBV11-1,.,14,CASSPSGWNYEQYF
TRBV11-2,TRBJ2-5,15,CASSPGTGSRQTQYF
TRBV6-6,TRBJ2-5,14,CASSLAGGQETQYF
TRBV2,TRBJ1-2,14,CASSEAVASYGYTF
TRBV19,TRBJ1-5,16,CASSNPGRGGNQPQHF
TRBV10-3,TRBJ1-1,13,CAITDAPGTEAFF
TRBV28,TRBJ2-7,14,CASSLRRGAYEQYF
TRBV19,TRBJ2-2,15,CASSIGPSSPGELFF